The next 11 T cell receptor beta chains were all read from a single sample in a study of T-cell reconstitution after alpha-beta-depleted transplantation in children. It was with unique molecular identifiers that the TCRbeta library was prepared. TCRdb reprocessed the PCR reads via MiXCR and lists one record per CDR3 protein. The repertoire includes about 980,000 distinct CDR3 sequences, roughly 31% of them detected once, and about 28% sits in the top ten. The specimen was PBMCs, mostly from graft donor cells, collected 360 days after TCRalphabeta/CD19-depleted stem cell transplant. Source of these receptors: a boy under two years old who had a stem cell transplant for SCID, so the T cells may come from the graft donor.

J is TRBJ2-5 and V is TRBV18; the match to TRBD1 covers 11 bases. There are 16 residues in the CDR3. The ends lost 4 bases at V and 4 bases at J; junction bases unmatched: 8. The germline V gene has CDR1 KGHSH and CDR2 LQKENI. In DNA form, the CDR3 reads TGTGCCAGCTCACTCCATCCGGGACAGGGGGGAGAGACCCAGTACTTC. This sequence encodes CASSLHPGQGGETQYF. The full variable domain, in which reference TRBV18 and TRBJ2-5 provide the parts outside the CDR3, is NAGVMQNPRHLVRRRGQEARLRCSPMKGHSHVYWYRQLPEEGLKFMVYLQKENIIDESGMPKERFSAEFPKEGPSILRIQQVVRGDSAAYFCASSLHPGQGGETQYFGPGTRLLVL.

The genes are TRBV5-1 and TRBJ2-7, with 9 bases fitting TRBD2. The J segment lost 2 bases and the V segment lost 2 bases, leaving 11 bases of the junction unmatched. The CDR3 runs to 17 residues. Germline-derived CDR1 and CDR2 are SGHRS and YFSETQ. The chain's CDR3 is CASSFWASGTLTYEQYF. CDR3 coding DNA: TGCGCCAGCAGCTTCTGGGCTAGCGGGACGCTCACCTACGAGCAGTACTTC.

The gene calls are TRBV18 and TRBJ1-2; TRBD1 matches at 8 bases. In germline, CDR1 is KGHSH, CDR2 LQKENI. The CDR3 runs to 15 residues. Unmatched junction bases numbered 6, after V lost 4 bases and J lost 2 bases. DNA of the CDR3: TGTGCCAGCTCACAGCAGGGGGCGCTCAACTATGGCTACACCTTC. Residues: CASSQQGALNYGYTF.

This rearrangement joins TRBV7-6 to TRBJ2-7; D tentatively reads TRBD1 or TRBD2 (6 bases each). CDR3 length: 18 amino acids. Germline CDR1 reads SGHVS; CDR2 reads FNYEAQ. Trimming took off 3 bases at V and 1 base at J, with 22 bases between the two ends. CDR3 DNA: TGTGCCAGCAGCTTGATGGTTGGGGGGCCCCGCTTTTCCTACGAGCAGTACTTC. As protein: CASSLMVGGPRFSYEQYF.

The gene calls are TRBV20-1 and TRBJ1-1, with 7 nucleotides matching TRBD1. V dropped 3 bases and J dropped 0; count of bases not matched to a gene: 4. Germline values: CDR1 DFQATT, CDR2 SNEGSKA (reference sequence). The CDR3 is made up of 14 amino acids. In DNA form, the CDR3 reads TGCAGTGCTAGCCACAGGGGCATGAACACTGAAGCTTTCTTT. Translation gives CSASHRGMNTEAFF.

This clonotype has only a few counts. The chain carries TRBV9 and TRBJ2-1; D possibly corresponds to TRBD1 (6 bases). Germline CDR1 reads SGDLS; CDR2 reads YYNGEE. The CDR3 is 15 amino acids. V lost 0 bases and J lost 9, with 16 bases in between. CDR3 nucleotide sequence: TGTGCCAGCAGCGTAGAGGGACACCGAACTAGTGAGCAGTTCTTC. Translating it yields CASSVEGHRTSEQFF. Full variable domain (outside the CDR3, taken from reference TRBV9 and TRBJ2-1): DSGVTQTPKHLITATGQRVTLRCSPRSGDLSVYWYQQSLDQGLQFLIQYYNGEERAKGNILERFSAQQFPDLHSELNLSSLELGDSALYFCASSVEGHRTSEQFFGPGTRLTVL.

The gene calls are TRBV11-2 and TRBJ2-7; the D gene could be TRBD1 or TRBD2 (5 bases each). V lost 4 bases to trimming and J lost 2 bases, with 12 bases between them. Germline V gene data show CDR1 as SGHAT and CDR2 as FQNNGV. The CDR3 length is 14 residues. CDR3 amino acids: CASSYRDAPYEQYF. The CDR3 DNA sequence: TGTGCCAGCAGCTACCGGGACGCGCCCTACGAGCAGTACTTC.

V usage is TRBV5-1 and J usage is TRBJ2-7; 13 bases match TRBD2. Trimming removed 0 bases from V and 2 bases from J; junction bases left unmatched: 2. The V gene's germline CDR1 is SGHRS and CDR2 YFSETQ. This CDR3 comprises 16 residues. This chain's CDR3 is CASSLGLAGGTYEQYF. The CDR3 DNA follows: TGCGCCAGCAGCTTGGGACTAGCGGGGGGCACCTACGAGCAGTACTTC.

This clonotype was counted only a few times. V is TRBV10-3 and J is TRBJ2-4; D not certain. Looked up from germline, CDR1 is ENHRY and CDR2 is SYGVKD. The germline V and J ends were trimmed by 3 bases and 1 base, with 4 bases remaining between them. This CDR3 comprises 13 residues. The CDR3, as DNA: TGTGCCATCAGTGAACCGGCCAAAAACATTCAGTACTTC. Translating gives CAISEPAKNIQYF.

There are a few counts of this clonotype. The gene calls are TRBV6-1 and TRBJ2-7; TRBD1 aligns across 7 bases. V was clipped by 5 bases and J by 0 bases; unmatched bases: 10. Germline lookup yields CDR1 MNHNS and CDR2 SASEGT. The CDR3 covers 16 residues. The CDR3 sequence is CASSRPGQYSSYEQYF. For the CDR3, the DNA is TGTGCCAGCAGTAGACCGGGACAGTATAGCTCCTACGAGCAGTACTTC.

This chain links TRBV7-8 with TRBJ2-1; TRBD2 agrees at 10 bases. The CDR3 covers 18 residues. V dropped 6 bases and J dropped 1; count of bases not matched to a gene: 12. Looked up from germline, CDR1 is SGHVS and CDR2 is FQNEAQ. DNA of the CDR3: TGTGCCAGCAGTCTTTCTTTAGCGGGGGGCTATTCCTACAATGAGCAGTTCTTC. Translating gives CASSLSLAGGYSYNEQFF.